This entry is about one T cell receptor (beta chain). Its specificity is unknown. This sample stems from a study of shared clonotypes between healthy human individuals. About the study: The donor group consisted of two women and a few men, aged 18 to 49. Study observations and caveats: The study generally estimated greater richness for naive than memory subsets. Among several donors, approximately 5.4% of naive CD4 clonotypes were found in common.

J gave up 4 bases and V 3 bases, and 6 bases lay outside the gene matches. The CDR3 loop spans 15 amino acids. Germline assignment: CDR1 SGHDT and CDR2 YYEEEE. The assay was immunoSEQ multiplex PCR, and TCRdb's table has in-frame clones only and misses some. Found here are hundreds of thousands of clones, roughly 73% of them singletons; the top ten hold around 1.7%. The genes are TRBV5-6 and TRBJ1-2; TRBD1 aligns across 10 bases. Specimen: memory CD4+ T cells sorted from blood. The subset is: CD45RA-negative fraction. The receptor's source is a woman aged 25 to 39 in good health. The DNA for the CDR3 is TGTGCCAGCAGCTCGGGGACAGGGGTGGGCTATGGCTACACCTTC. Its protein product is CASSSGTGVGYGYTF.